This entry features one T cell receptor beta chain sequence. Antigen: not known. Clones were sequenced by immunoSEQ multiplex PCR, and TCRdb holds only the in-frame ones, with some missing. The table has more than 550,000 clones, approximately 90% seen once. The sample belongs to a study of shared clonotypes between healthy human individuals. Findings of the study overall: For naive CD4 cells, approximately 4.7% of clonotypes were shared across a few donors. The study generally estimated greater richness for naive than memory subsets.

CDR3 length: 15 residues. Germline V gene sequence: CDR1 SGHTA, CDR2 FQGNSA. Trimming removed 3 bases at V and 4 bases at J, with 13 bases between. CD8 cells regarded as naive lacked CD45RO, were positively chosen for CCR7, and omitted terminally differentiated effector memory CD45RA+ cells. This clonotype was obtained from a man in his thirties or forties in good health. Material: naive CD8+ T cells sorted from blood. V gene TRBV7-2 combines with J gene TRBJ2-1, with D perhaps matching TRBD1 (6 bases). The CDR3 bases are TGTGCCAGCAGCTTCGGGACCCAGGGGTACAATGAGCAGTTCTTC. This sequence encodes CASSFGTQGYNEQFF.